This T cell receptor beta chain emerged from a study of T-cell reconstitution after alpha-beta-depleted transplantation in children. This clonotype was counted ten times or more. Its antigen is unidentified. For TCRbeta, the library was prepared with unique molecular identifiers. MiXCR, applied by TCRdb to the PCR reads, yields one record per CDR3 protein. The table has roughly 3,800 distinct CDR3 sequences, over 7.5% seen once. Study results and caveats: One year post-transplant, T-cell counts and diversity were largely derived from T cells produced anew. Expanded graft clones, several hundred of them, were reportedly the source of alpha-beta T cells about two months after transplant. The study traced high day-60 TCRbeta diversity in some patients to surviving recipient T cells and thymic progenitors.

The CDR3 has 19 amino acids. Germline CDR1 reads MNHNS; CDR2 reads SASEGT. V trimming: 6 bases; J trimming: 3 bases; junction bases outside the gene matches: 11. This TCR came from a male patient aged 2-10 years who had a stem cell transplant for acute lymphoblastic leukemia, so the T cells may come from the graft donor. Here the sequenced sample was PBMCs, mostly from graft donor cells, taken 180 days after TCRalphabeta/CD19-depleted stem cell transplant. This chain uses TRBV6-1 with TRBJ2-6; TRBD2 aligns across 13 bases. The CDR3 DNA sequence: TGTGCCAGCAGGAAGGGACTAGCGGGGTGGGAAGGTGGGGCCAACGTCCTGACTTTC. Translating gives CASRKGLAGWEGGANVLTF.